Sequencing of this T cell receptor (beta chain) was carried out in a study of blood T cells in healthy people across ages. General study findings and limits: As age increased, TCR beta diversity per million T cells fell in a roughly linear fashion.

Sample-barcoded 5' priming and a J-beta primer mix drove a second PCR of roughly 6 to 12 cycles. TCRdb redid the calling of the 5' RACE reads with MiXCR, one entry per CDR3 protein. The sample holds 380,000 or so distinct CDR3 sequences, roughly half seen once. The count of this clonotype is one. Its antigen is undetermined. This CDR3 is built from 14 residues. Germline CDR1 and CDR2: MDHEN and SYDVKM. The V and J ends lost 5 bases and 1 base respectively, with 11 bases between them. This TCR was recovered from a man aged 55 to 70 in good health. The chain has TRBV28 and TRBJ1-1, with D perhaps matching TRBD1 (5 bases). Sample: blood. DNA of the CDR3: TGTGCCAGCAGTCCCACGACAGCGAACACTGAAGCTTTCTTT. Translated, it gives CASSPTTANTEAFF.